A few counts support the clone carrying this T cell receptor beta chain. This sample was taken from a study of blood T cell repertoires in COVID-19. TCRdb's table, derived via immunoSEQ multiplex PCR, lists solely in-frame clones and lacks some. Of approximately 360,000 clones detected, around 87% appear once; the ten largest clones hold 1.5% to 2.5%. Germline assignment: CDR1 LNHDA and CDR2 SQIVND (reference sequence). Trimming removed 1 base from V and 5 bases from J; junction bases left unmatched: 8. There are 15 residues in the CDR3. The sequencing sample was made of PBMCs or T cells enriched from blood (not recorded which). This rearrangement joins TRBV19 to TRBJ2-7; 7 positions match TRBD2. The TCR sequence derives from a man aged 40-55 years in a cohort exposed to, infected with or recovered from COVID-19 (not recorded which). The CDR3 sequence is CASSIGGRAFDEQYF. DNA of the CDR3: TGTGCCAGTAGTATAGGTGGGAGGGCCTTCGACGAGCAGTACTTC.